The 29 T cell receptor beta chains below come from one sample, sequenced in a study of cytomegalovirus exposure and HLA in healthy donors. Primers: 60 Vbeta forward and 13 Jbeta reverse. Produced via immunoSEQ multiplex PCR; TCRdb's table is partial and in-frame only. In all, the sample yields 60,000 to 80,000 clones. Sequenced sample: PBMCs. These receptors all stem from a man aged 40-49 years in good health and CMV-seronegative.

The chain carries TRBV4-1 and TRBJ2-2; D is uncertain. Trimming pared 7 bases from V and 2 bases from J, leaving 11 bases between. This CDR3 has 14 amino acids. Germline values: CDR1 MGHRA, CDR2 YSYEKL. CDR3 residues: CASTYRINTGELFF. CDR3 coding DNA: TGCGCCAGCACTTACAGAATCAACACCGGGGAGCTGTTTTTT.

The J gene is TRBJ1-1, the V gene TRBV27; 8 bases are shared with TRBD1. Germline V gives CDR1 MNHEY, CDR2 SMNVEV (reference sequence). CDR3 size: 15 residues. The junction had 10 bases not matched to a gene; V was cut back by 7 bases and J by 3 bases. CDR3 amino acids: CASTGGLGGDTEAFF. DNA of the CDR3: TGTGCCAGCACAGGGGGCTTAGGGGGGGACACTGAAGCTTTCTTT.

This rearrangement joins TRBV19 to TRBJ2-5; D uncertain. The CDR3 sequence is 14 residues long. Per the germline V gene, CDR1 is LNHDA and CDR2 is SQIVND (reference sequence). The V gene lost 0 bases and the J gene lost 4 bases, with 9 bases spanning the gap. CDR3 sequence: CASSIDRDVETQYF. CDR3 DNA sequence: TGTGCCAGTAGTATAGATCGAGATGTAGAGACCCAGTACTTC.

CDR3: CASGLDGPPYGYTF. CDR3 bases: TGTGCTAGTGGTTTGGACGGTCCCCCCTATGGCTACACCTTC. V usage is TRBV12-5 and J usage is TRBJ1-2; D is uncertain. The germline V gene has CDR1 LGHNT and CDR2 FRNRAP. V gave up 1 base and J gave up 4 bases, with 10 bases separating them. This CDR3 is 14 amino acids long.

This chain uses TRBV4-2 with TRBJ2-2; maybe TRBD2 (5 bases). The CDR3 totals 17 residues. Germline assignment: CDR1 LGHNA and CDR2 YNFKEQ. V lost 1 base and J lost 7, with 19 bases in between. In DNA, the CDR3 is TGTGCCAGCAGCCAAGTTCTAGCCCGGGATATGAGCGGGGAGCTGTTTTTT. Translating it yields CASSQVLARDMSGELFF.

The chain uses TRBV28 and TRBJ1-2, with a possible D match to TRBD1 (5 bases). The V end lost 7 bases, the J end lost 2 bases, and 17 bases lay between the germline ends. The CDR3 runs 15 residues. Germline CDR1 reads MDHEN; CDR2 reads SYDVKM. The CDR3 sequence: CASKTGRVLNYGYTF. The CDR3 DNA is TGTGCCAGCAAAACGGGCAGGGTTTTGAACTATGGCTACACCTTC.

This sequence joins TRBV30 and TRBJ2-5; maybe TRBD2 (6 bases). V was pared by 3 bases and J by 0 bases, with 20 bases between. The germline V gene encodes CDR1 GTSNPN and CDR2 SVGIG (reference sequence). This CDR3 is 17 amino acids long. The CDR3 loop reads CAWSTSPGAGYQETQYF. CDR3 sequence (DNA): TGTGCCTGGAGCACCTCCCCCGGGGCGGGGTACCAAGAGACCCAGTACTTC.

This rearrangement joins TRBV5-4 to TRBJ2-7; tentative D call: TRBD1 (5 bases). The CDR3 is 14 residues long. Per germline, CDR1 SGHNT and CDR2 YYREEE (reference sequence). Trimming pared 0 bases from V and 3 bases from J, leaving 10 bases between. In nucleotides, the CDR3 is TGTGCCAGCAGCTTGGGGACAAATTTCTACGAGCAGTACTTC. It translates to CASSLGTNFYEQYF.

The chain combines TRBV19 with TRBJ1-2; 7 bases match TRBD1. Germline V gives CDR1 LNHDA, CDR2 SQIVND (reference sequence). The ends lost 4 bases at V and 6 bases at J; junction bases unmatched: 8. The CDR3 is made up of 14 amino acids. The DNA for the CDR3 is TGTGCCAGTAGTACCCACCGGGACAGCAATGGCTACACCTTC. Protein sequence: CASSTHRDSNGYTF.

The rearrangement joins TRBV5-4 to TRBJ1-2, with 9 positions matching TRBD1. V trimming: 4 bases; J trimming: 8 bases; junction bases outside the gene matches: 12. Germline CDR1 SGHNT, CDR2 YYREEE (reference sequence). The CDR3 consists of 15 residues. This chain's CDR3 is CASSLGTGWTRGYTF. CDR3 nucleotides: TGTGCCAGCAGCCTGGGGACAGGGTGGACTCGGGGCTACACCTTC.

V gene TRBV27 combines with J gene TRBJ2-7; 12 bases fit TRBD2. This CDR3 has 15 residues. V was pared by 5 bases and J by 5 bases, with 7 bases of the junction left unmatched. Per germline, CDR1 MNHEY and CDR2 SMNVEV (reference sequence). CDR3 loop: CASSERLAGVNEQYF. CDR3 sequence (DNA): TGTGCCAGCAGTGAAAGACTAGCGGGAGTAAACGAGCAGTACTTC.

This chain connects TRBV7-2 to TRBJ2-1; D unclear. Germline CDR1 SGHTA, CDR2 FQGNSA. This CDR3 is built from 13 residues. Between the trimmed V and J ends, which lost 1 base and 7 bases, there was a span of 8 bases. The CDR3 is CASSLVSVNEQFF. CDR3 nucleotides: TGTGCCAGCAGCTTAGTTTCTGTAAATGAGCAGTTCTTC.

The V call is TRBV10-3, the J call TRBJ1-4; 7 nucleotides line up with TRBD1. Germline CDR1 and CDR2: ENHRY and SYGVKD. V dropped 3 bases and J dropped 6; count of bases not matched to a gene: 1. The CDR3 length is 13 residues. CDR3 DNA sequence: TGTGCCATCAGTGACAGGGGGTATGAAAAACTGTTTTTT. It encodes CAISDRGYEKLFF.

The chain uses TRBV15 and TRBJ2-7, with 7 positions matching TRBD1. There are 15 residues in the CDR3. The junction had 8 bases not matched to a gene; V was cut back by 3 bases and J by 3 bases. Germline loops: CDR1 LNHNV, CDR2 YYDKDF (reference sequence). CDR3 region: CATSSTTGPGYEQYF. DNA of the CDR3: TGTGCCACCAGCAGCACGACAGGGCCCGGCTACGAGCAGTACTTC.

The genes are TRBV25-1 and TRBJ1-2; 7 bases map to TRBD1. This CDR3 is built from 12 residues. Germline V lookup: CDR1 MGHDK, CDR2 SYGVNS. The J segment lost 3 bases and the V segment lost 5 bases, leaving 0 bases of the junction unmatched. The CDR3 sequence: CASSTGDYGYTF. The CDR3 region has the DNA TGTGCCAGCAGTACAGGGGACTATGGCTACACCTTC.

Here the CDR3 reads CATVTGNSNQPQHF. CDR3 bases: TGTGCCACCGTCACGGGAAATAGCAATCAGCCCCAGCATTTT. The chain links TRBV6-6 to TRBJ1-5; D is uncertain. Germline V gives CDR1 MNHNY, CDR2 SVGAGI (reference sequence). This CDR3 contains 14 residues. The ends were cut back, 10 bases at V and 0 bases at J, with 13 bases in the middle.

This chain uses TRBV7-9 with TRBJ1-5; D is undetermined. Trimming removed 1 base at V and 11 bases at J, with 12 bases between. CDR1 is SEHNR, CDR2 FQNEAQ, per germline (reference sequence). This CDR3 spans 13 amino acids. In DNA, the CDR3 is TGTGCCAGCAGCTTAGGAGGAGGTGGGGCCCAGCATTTT. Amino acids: CASSLGGGGAQHF.

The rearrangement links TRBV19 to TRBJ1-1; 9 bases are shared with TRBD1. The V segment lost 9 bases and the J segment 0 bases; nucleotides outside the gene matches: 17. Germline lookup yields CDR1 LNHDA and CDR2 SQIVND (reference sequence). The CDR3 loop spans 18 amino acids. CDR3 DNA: TGTGCCAGCAGTGGGATAGACAGGGGGGGTACTATGAACACTGAAGCTTTCTTT. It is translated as CASSGIDRGGTMNTEAFF. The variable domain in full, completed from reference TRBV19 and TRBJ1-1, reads DGGITQSPKYLFRKEGQNVTLSCEQNLNHDAMYWYRQDPGQGLRLIYYSQIVNDFQKGDIAEGYSVSREKKESFPLTVTSAQKNPTAFYLCASSGIDRGGTMNTEAFFGQGTRLTVV.

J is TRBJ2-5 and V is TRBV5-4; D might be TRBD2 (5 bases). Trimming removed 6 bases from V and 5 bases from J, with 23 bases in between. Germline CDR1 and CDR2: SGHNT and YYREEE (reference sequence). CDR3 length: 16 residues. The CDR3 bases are TGTGCCAGCACCCCGGGGAGTACCCAAACGACGGAGACCCAGTACTTC. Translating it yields CASTPGSTQTTETQYF.

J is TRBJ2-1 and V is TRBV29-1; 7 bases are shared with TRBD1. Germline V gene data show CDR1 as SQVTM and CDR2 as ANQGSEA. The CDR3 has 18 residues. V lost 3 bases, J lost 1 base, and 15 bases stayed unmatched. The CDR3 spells CSVEDRLRDRTSYNEQFF. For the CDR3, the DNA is TGCAGCGTTGAGGATCGACTACGGGACAGAACGTCCTACAATGAGCAGTTCTTC.

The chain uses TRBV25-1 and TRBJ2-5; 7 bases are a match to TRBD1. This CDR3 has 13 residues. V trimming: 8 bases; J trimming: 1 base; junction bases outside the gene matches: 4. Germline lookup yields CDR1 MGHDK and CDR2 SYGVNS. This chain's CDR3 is CASGDSFQETQYF. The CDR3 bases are TGTGCCAGCGGGGACAGCTTCCAAGAGACCCAGTACTTC.

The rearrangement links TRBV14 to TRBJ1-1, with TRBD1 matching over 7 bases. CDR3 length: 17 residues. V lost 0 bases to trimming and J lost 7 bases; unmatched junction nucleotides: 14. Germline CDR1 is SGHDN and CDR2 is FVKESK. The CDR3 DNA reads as TGTGCCAGCAGCCAAGATTTAGGCAGGGGGTTCCAGGTTGAAGCTTTCTTT. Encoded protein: CASSQDLGRGFQVEAFF.

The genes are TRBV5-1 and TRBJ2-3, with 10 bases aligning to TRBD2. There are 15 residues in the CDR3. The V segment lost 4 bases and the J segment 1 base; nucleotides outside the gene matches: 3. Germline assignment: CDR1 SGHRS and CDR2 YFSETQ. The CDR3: CASSPGTSGTDTQYF. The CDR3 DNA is TGCGCCAGCAGCCCCGGGACTAGCGGCACAGATACGCAGTATTTT.

DNA of the CDR3: TGCAGTGGGAGGCGGGACCTTCAAGAGACCCAGTACTTC. This codes for CSGRRDLQETQYF. The rearrangement uses TRBV29-1 and TRBJ2-5; perhaps TRBD2 as D (6 bases). Germline assignment: CDR1 SQVTM and CDR2 ANQGSEA. The CDR3 is made up of 13 amino acids.

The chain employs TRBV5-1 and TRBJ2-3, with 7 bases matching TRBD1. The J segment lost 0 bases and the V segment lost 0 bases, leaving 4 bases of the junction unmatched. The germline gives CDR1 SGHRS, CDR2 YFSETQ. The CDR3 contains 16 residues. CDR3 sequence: CASSLEGQRSTDTQYF. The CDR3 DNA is TGCGCCAGCAGCTTGGAGGGACAGAGAAGCACAGATACGCAGTATTTT. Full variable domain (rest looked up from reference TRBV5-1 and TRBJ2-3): KAGVTQTPRYLIKTRGQQVTLSCSPISGHRSVSWYQQTPGQGLQFLFEYFSETQRNKGNFPGRFSGRQFSNSRSEMNVSTLELGDSALYLCASSLEGQRSTDTQYFGPGTRLTVL.

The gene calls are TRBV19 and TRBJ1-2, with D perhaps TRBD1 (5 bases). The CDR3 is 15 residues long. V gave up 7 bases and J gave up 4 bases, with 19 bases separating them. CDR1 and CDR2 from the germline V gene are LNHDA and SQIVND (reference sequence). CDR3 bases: TGTGCCAGTACCCGGGGGTCGGGTGTTGGCTATGGCTACACCTTC. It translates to CASTRGSGVGYGYTF.

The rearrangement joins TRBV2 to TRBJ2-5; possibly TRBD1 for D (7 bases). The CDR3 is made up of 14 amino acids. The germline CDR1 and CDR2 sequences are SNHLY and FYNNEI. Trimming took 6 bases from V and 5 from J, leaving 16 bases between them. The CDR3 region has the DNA TGTGCCAGCAGGGGACTGACAGGGTTCGAGACCCAGTACTTC. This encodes CASRGLTGFETQYF. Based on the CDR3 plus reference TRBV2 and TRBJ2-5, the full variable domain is EPEVTQTPSHQVTQMGQEVILRCVPISNHLYFYWYRQILGQKVEFLVSFYNNEISEKSEIFDDQFSVERPDGSNFTLKIRSTKLEDSAMYFCASRGLTGFETQYFGPGTRLLVL.

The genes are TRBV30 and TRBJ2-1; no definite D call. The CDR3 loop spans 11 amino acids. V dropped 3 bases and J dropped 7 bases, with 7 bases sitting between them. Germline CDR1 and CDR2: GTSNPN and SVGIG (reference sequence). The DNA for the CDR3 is TGTGCCTGGAGCGCGAATAATGAGCAGTTCTTC. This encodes CAWSANNEQFF.

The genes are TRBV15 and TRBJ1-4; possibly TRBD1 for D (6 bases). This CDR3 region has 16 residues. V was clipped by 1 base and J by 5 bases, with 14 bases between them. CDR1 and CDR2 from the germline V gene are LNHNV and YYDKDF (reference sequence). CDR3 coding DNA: TGTGCCACCAGCAGAGCGTGGCAGGGGACAAATGAAAAACTGTTTTTT. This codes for CATSRAWQGTNEKLFF.